Below are 10 T cell receptor beta chains sequenced from a single sample in a study of spatial heterogeneity in lung cancer. Time point of the sample: sample taken at primary tumor resection. TCRdb re-derived calls from the 5' RACE reads in MiXCR, one entry per CDR3 protein. The sample includes 2,000 to 2,500 distinct CDR3 sequences, 35% to 40% of them seen just once. Notes on the study in general: Counts of expanded intratumoral alpha and beta TCRs tracked tumor mutation counts.

Antigens of these TCRs are unknown. Sequences were derived from lung tumor tissue, sampled at surgery. The receptor source for this set is a male donor with early-stage non-small cell lung cancer.

The rearrangement joins TRBV18 to TRBJ2-1; D is unclear. The germline V gene has CDR1 KGHSH and CDR2 LQKENI. The CDR3 is 17 residues long. Deletions cut 4 bases from V and 3 bases from J, with 19 bases between. The CDR3 coding sequence is TGTGCCAGCTCACTCTTTCAACCGGTCGCCGACTACAATGAGCAGTTCTTC. Its protein product is CASSLFQPVADYNEQFF.

In this sample, this clonotype turned up a few times. The chain recombines TRBV4-2 with TRBJ2-7, with D unclear. Deletions cut 4 bases from V and 4 bases from J, with 20 bases between. The CDR3 sequence is 16 residues long. CDR1 LGHNA and CDR2 YNFKEQ come from the germline V gene. As DNA, the CDR3 is TGTGCCAGCAGCCGGAGTTCCCGGCAGATCCAGTACGAGCAGTACTTC. This translates into CASSRSSRQIQYEQYF.

The V gene is TRBV29-1, the J gene TRBJ1-4; D gene ambiguous. This CDR3 has 13 amino acids. Germline CDR1 and CDR2: SQVTM and ANQGSEA. Trimming pared 0 bases from V and 4 bases from J, leaving 6 bases between. The CDR3 DNA is TGCAGCGTTGAAGATCTCAATAATGAAAAACTGTTTTTT. It translates to CSVEDLNNEKLFF. The entire variable domain, with the rest obtained from reference TRBV29-1 and TRBJ1-4, is as follows: SAVISQKPSRDICQRGTSLTIQCQVDSQVTMMFWYRQQPGQSLTLIATANQGSEATYESGFVIDKFPISRPNLTFSTLTVSNMSPEDSSIYLCSVEDLNNEKLFFGSGTQLSVL.

Sample share makes this clonotype medium-sized. The J gene is TRBJ2-3, the V gene TRBV7-3; 8 bases line up with TRBD1. The V gene end was trimmed by 5 bases and the J gene end by 3 bases; junction bases not matched to a gene: 7. CDR1 is SGHTA and CDR2 is FQGTGA in the germline V gene. The CDR3 consists of 15 residues. The CDR3 DNA follows: TGTGCCAGCAGCAGAGGACAGGGTCTGACAGATACGCAGTATTTT. This gives the protein CASSRGQGLTDTQYF. Combining the CDR3 with reference TRBV7-3 and TRBJ2-3 gives the whole variable domain GAGVSQTPSNKVTEKGKYVELRCDPISGHTALYWYRQSLGQGPEFLIYFQGTGAADDSGLPNDRFFAVRPEGSVSTLKIQRTERGDSAVYLCASSRGQGLTDTQYFGPGTRLTVL.

This clonotype was recorded once. The chain employs TRBV9 and TRBJ2-7; TRBD1 matches at 9 bases. V shed 0 bases, J shed 4 bases, and the junction held 8 bases outside the gene matches. This CDR3 is 16 amino acids long. Germline lookup yields CDR1 SGDLS and CDR2 YYNGEE. The CDR3 loop reads CASSVDVGQGMYEQYF. For the CDR3, the DNA is TGTGCCAGCAGCGTAGATGTGGGACAGGGCATGTACGAGCAGTACTTC.

This clonotype occurred many times. The J gene is TRBJ2-1, the V gene TRBV20-1; 7 nucleotides match TRBD2. Germline CDR1 DFQATT, CDR2 SNEGSKA (reference sequence). V gave up 5 bases and J gave up 8 bases; unmatched junction bases: 12. CDR3 length equals 14 residues. This CDR3 is CSAETGLPTDEQFF. DNA of the CDR3: TGCAGTGCTGAGACGGGACTACCCACTGATGAGCAGTTCTTC.

This clonotype rates as medium-sized. The chain carries TRBV6-2 or TRBV6-3 and TRBJ2-1, with D hard to call. The germline V gene has CDR1 MNHEY and CDR2 SVGEGT. This CDR3 contains 13 residues. The V gene lost 4 bases and the J gene lost 8 bases, with 12 bases spanning the gap. The CDR3 DNA follows: TGTGCCAGCAGTTTGCTTATAAGGGATGAGCAGTTCTTC. Amino acids: CASSLLIRDEQFF.

This clonotype is labeled as medium-sized. CDR3 nucleotide sequence: TGCGCCAGCAGCCCCCTAGCGGGAGTGGGGAATGAGCAGTTCTTC. Protein product: CASSPLAGVGNEQFF. This chain connects TRBV5-1 to TRBJ2-1, with 10 bases matching TRBD2. J was trimmed by 7 bases and V by 4 bases; bases with no gene match: 8. Germline loops: CDR1 SGHRS, CDR2 YFSETQ. The CDR3 is 15 amino acids.

Relative to its sample, this clonotype is large (0.1 to 1%). This chain connects TRBV7-6 to TRBJ2-4; 11 bases align to TRBD2. Trimming took 4 bases from V and 2 from J; bases not matched to a gene: 4. Germline assignment: CDR1 SGHVS and CDR2 FNYEAQ. This CDR3 is built from 16 residues. As DNA, the CDR3 is TGTGCCAGCAGCTCTAGACTAGCGGGAACCAAAAACATTCAGTACTTC. Its translation: CASSSRLAGTKNIQYF. Full variable domain (outside the CDR3, taken from reference TRBV7-6 and TRBJ2-4): GAGVSQSPRYKVTKRGQDVALRCDPISGHVSLYWYRQALGQGPEFLTYFNYEAQQDKSGLPNDRFSAERPEGSISTLTIQRTEQRDSAMYRCASSSRLAGTKNIQYFGAGTRLSVL.

The CDR3 region is CASSQDKASSYNEQFF. The CDR3 coding sequence is TGCGCCAGCAGCCAAGATAAGGCGAGCTCCTACAATGAGCAGTTCTTC. The chain links TRBV4-1 to TRBJ2-1, with no clear D. The V gene's germline CDR1 is MGHRA and CDR2 YSYEKL. The CDR3 extends over 16 amino acids. V shed 0 bases and J shed 0 bases, with 9 bases lying between them.